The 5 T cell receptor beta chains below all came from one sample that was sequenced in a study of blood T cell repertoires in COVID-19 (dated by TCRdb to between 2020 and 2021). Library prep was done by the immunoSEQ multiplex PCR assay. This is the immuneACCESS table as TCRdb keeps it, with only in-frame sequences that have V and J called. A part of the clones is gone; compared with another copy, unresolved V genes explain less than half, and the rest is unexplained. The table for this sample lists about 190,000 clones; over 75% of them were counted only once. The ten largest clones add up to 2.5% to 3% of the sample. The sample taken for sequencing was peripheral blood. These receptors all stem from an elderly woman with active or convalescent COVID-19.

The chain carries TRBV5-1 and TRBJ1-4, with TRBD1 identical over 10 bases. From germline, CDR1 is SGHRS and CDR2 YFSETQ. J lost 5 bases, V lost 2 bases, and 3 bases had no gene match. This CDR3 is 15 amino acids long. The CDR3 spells CASSFRDRGNEKLFF. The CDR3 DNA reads TGCGCCAGCAGCTTTCGGGACAGGGGAAATGAAAAACTGTTTTTT.

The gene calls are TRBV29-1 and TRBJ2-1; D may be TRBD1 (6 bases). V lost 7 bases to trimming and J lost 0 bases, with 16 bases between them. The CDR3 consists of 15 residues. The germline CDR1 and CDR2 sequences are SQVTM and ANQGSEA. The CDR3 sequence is CSAGTGHSSYNEQFF. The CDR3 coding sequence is TGCAGCGCCGGAACAGGGCATAGCTCCTACAATGAGCAGTTCTTC.

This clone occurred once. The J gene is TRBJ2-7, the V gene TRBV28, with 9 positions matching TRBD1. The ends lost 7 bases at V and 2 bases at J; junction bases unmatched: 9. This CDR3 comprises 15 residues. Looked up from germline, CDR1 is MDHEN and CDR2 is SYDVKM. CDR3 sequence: CASTPPDRGPYEQYF. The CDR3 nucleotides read TGTGCCAGCACCCCTCCGGACAGGGGTCCCTACGAGCAGTACTTC.

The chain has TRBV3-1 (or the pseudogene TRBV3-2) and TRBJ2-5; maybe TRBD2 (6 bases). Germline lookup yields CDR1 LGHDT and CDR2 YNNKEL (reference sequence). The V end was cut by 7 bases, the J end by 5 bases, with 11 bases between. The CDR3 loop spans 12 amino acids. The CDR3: CASTNAGETQYF. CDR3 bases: TGTGCCAGCACGAATGCGGGGGAGACCCAGTACTTC.

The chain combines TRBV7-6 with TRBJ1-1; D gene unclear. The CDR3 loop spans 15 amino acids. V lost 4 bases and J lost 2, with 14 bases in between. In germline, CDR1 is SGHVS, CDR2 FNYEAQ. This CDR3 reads CASSSRRGGNTEAFF. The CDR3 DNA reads TGTGCCAGCAGCTCGAGACGGGGTGGAAACACTGAAGCTTTCTTT.